These T cell receptor beta chains were read from a single sample in a study of circulating and synovial CD4+ cells in juvenile arthritis. The protocol was immunoSEQ multiplex PCR, while the TCRdb copy is restricted to in-frame clones and leaves out a portion. This sample has about 33,000 clones; 90% to 95% occur once, and the top ten carry roughly 0.15%. Sequencing was performed on CD4+ T cells from blood. Receptors were obtained from a human donor with juvenile idiopathic arthritis. The CDR3 runs from the conserved cysteine through the conserved F or W. The order of the fields is D gene, CDR3 length, J gene, clone size, V gene, CDR3 DNA, CDR3 protein. The D gene is left open where the match is weak. Expanded clones are given a class, and other clones once, few, many or no size at all.

d_gene: -
len: 15
j_gene: TRBJ2-5
abundance: few
v_gene: TRBV5-4
CDR3nt: TGTGCCAGCAGTCGAACCGGGACAAACCAAGAGACCCAGTACTTC
CDR3aa: CASSRTGTNQETQYF

d_gene: -
len: 14
j_gene: TRBJ2-3
abundance: -
v_gene: TRBV28
CDR3nt: TGTGCCAGCAGTCCCCAGGCCACTTCAGATACGCAGTATTTT
CDR3aa: CASSPQATSDTQYF

d_gene: TRBD1
len: 13
j_gene: TRBJ1-2
abundance: -
v_gene: TRBV7-3
CDR3nt: TGTGCCAGCAGCTCGGCAGGGGGGTATGGCTACACCTTC
CDR3aa: CASSSAGGYGYTF

d_gene: TRBD1
len: 13
j_gene: TRBJ2-7
abundance: -
v_gene: TRBV7-9
CDR3nt: TGTGCCAGCAGCACCGGGACAGCCTACGAGCAGTACTTC
CDR3aa: CASSTGTAYEQYF

d_gene: TRBD2
len: 16
j_gene: TRBJ2-3
abundance: -
v_gene: TRBV5-1
CDR3nt: TGCGCCAGCAGTCCGGGGACTAGCCTCGCCACAGATACGCAGTATTTT
CDR3aa: CASSPGTSLATDTQYF

d_gene: TRBD1
len: 16
j_gene: TRBJ2-1
abundance: -
v_gene: TRBV4-1
CDR3nt: TGCGCCAGCAGCCAAGATGACAGGGCAAGGGGCAATGAGCAGTTCTTC
CDR3aa: CASSQDDRARGNEQFF

d_gene: -
len: 15
j_gene: TRBJ1-2
abundance: -
v_gene: TRBV5-4
CDR3nt: TGTGCCAGCAGCTTCTTAGAGACAGTAAACTATGGCTACACCTTC
CDR3aa: CASSFLETVNYGYTF

d_gene: -
len: 13
j_gene: TRBJ2-2
abundance: -
v_gene: TRBV6-6
CDR3nt: TGTGCTGCGGCGGGTGCGAACACCGGGGAGCTGTTTTTT
CDR3aa: CAAAGANTGELFF

d_gene: TRBD1
len: 14
j_gene: TRBJ1-4
abundance: -
v_gene: TRBV27
CDR3nt: TGTGCCAGCAGTTTACGGGACAGGGGTGAAAAACTGTTTTTT
CDR3aa: CASSLRDRGEKLFF

d_gene: -
len: 13
j_gene: TRBJ2-7
abundance: -
v_gene: TRBV11-3
CDR3nt: TGTGCCAGCAGCTCCCCGGGTATGAACGAGCAGTACTTC
CDR3aa: CASSSPGMNEQYF

d_gene: -
len: 17
j_gene: TRBJ1-6
abundance: -
v_gene: TRBV7-6
CDR3nt: TGTGCCAGCAGCTTAGCGCGGGAGGGCCTAAGCAATTCACCCCTCCACTTT
CDR3aa: CASSLAREGLSNSPLHF

d_gene: -
len: 9
j_gene: TRBJ2-3
abundance: few
v_gene: TRBV3-2
CDR3nt: TGTGCCAGCCGAGATACGCAGTATTTT
CDR3aa: CASRDTQYF

d_gene: TRBD1
len: 11
j_gene: TRBJ1-2
abundance: -
v_gene: TRBV28
CDR3nt: TGTGCGACCGGGACAGACTATGGTTACACCTTC
CDR3aa: CATGTDYGYTF

d_gene: -
len: 13
j_gene: TRBJ2-1
abundance: -
v_gene: TRBV7-3
CDR3nt: TGTGCCAGCAGCCCAGGGACATACAATGAGCAGTTCTTC
CDR3aa: CASSPGTYNEQFF

d_gene: -
len: 13
j_gene: TRBJ1-2
abundance: -
v_gene: TRBV28
CDR3nt: TGTGCCAGCAGTTTGGGAGGGGGTACAGGCTACACCTTC
CDR3aa: CASSLGGGTGYTF

d_gene: TRBD2
len: 15
j_gene: TRBJ2-1
abundance: -
v_gene: TRBV28
CDR3nt: TGTGCCAGCAGTTCCGGGACTAGGGGACCATATGAGCAGTTCTTC
CDR3aa: CASSSGTRGPYEQFF

d_gene: -
len: 14
j_gene: TRBJ2-7
abundance: -
v_gene: TRBV7-7
CDR3nt: TGTGCCAGCAGCTTAGAATTTGGAGGGGCCGAGCAGTACTTC
CDR3aa: CASSLEFGGAEQYF

d_gene: TRBD1
len: 15
j_gene: TRBJ2-3
abundance: -
v_gene: TRBV28
CDR3nt: TGTGCCAGCAGGTCTTGGCAGGGGGGCACAGATACGCAGTATTTT
CDR3aa: CASRSWQGGTDTQYF

d_gene: -
len: 19
j_gene: TRBJ2-1
abundance: -
v_gene: TRBV19
CDR3nt: -
CDR3aa: CASSILAATSGRAGNEQFF

d_gene: -
len: 13
j_gene: TRBJ2-3
abundance: -
v_gene: TRBV19
CDR3nt: TGTGCCAGTAGTATTGGACAGAGTGATACGCAGTATTTT
CDR3aa: CASSIGQSDTQYF

d_gene: -
len: 15
j_gene: TRBJ1-5
abundance: -
v_gene: TRBV5-5
CDR3nt: TGTGCCAGCAGCTTTGGCCGACAGGGCAATCAGCCCCAGCATTTT
CDR3aa: CASSFGRQGNQPQHF

d_gene: TRBD1
len: 16
j_gene: TRBJ1-1
abundance: -
v_gene: TRBV28
CDR3nt: TGTGCCAGCAGTCCCTGGACAGGGAATGGGTACACTGAAGCTTTCTTT
CDR3aa: CASSPWTGNGYTEAFF

d_gene: -
len: 15
j_gene: TRBJ2-7
abundance: -
v_gene: TRBV2
CDR3nt: TGTGCCAGCACCGGGGAGGCCAGGTCTGTCTACGAGCAGTACTTC
CDR3aa: CASTGEARSVYEQYF

d_gene: -
len: 15
j_gene: TRBJ2-7
abundance: -
v_gene: TRBV5-1
CDR3nt: TGCGCCAGCAGCACAAAGCAGGGGCCCACCTACGAGCAGTACTTC
CDR3aa: CASSTKQGPTYEQYF

d_gene: -
len: 12
j_gene: TRBJ2-7
abundance: -
v_gene: TRBV5-1
CDR3nt: TGCGCCAGCAGGGGCTCTTCCTACGAGCAGTACTTC
CDR3aa: CASRGSSYEQYF

d_gene: TRBD2
len: 13
j_gene: TRBJ2-1
abundance: -
v_gene: TRBV9
CDR3nt: TGTGCCAGCAGTCTAACGGGGGGAATTGAGCAGTTCTTC
CDR3aa: CASSLTGGIEQFF

d_gene: TRBD2
len: 14
j_gene: TRBJ2-3
abundance: -
v_gene: TRBV27
CDR3nt: TGTGCCAGCAGACTAGCGGGGGTGAGGGATACGCAGTATTTT
CDR3aa: CASRLAGVRDTQYF

d_gene: TRBD2
len: 15
j_gene: TRBJ2-2
abundance: -
v_gene: TRBV6-1
CDR3nt: TGTGCCAGCAGACCGGGACTAGCGGGCACCGGGGAGCTGTTTTTT
CDR3aa: CASRPGLAGTGELFF